This TCR beta chain emerged from a study of blood T cell repertoires in COVID-19. Study-level information: The United States, Italy and Spain were the sources of the acute and convalescent COVID-19 samples. The analysed material was cDNA or gDNA that came from T cells, B-cell-depleted T cells, or PBMCs.

In the authors' methods: For nucleated cells, counts were estimated from reference gene primer amplification. Clones were read by immunoSEQ multiplex PCR, and TCRdb kept only the in-frame ones, dropping some. V and J calls and clone size come straight from that table; D and trimming were deduced from the DNA. The sample yields 250,000 or so clones, nearly 85% seen once. The CDR3 has 15 residues. The V and J ends lost 5 bases and 8 bases, in that order; junction bases with no gene match: 11. Germline V gives CDR1 LNHDA, CDR2 SQIVND (reference sequence). This sequence originates from a human donor in a cohort sampled during active COVID-19. The sample consisted of peripheral blood. This chain links TRBV19 with TRBJ1-4, with 7 bases fitting TRBD1. DNA of the CDR3: TGTGCCAGTAGTCCCCGCGGACAGGCTGGCGAAAAACTGTTTTTT. This sequence encodes CASSPRGQAGEKLFF.